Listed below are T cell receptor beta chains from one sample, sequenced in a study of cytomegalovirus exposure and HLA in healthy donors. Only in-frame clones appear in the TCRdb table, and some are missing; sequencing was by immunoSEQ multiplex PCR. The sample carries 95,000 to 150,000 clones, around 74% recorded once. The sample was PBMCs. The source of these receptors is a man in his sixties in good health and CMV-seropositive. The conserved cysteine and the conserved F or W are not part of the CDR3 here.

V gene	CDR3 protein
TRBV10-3	AISEGTNQPQH
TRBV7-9	ASSLEGQGATGELF
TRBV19	ASRSGTGRHSNQPQH
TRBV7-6	ASSLARGDEQF
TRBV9	ASSVGGTEAF
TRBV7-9	ASSLDRQGSGANVLT
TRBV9	ASSPRLATFTDTQY
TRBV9	ASSPHRGSSYEQY
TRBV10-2	ASTSPSGGYNEQF
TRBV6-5	ASSYDREWNNSPLH
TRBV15	ATGRAASAEAF
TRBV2	ASTRDRGWYGYT
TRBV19	ASTSLVGGYNEQF
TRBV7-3	ASSLGQGHSGANVLT
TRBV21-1	ASSITSTGAGTDTQY
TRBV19	ASSIAQNTEAF
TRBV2	ASGGQNNQPQH
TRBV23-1	ASSRTTGTGEIRGDTEAF
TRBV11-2	ASSFPPGVTEAF
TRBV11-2	ASSFPTDSRTPFYEQY
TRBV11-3	ASSSSGTSWRDTQY
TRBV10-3	AISRRDNQPQH
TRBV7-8	ASSLAAAANYGYT
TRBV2	ASQGPSYNEQF
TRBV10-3	AITGVLNTEAF
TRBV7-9	ASSTWTSNSNQPQH
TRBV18	ASTNSGTGGYGYT
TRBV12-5	ASGLLSQPQH
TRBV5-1	ASSSAGEVDEQF
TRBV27	ASSLNPIAGGTDTQY
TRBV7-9	ASSLRVSEAF
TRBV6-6	ASNKDSRTNYGYT
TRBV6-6	ASKVGQGLNEKLF
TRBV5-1	ASSLRRAETQY
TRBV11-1	ASSDRTLGGNTIY
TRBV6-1	ASRSDRNTEAF
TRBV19	ASYRGYEQF
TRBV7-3	ASSLAREETQY
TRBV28	ASSFSGTPGYT